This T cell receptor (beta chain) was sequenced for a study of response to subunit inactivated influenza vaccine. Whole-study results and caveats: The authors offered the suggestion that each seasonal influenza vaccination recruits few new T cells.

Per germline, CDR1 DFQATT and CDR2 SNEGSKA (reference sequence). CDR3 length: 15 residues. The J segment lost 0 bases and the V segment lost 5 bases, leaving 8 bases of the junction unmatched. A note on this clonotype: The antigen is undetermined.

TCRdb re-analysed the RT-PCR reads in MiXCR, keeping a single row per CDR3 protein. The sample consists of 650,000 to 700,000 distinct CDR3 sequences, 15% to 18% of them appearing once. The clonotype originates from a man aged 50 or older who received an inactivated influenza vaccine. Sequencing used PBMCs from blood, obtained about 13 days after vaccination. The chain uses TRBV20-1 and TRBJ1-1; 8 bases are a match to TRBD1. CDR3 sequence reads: CSAGRQGFMNTEAFF. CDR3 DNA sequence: TGCAGTGCTGGTCGACAGGGGTTTATGAACACTGAAGCTTTCTTT.